A selection of T cell receptor beta chains follows, all from one sample in a study of T cells after yellow fever vaccination. TCRdb reanalysed the 5' RACE reads using MiXCR and keeps one entry per CDR3 protein. The sample records around 140,000 distinct CDR3 sequences, 6.6% being singletons. The specimen comprised CD4+ T cells sorted from PBMCs, sampled 10 days after the yellow fever booster vaccination. All receptors come from a man aged 25 to 40 who received the YFV17D yellow fever vaccine. Each CDR3 is given with its conserved first and last residue. Fields, in order: J gene, clone size, D gene, V gene, CDR3 DNA, CDR3 protein. D genes are given only for firm matches. Only some rows state a clone size, as once, few, many or a class for expanded clones.

TRBJ2-3,few,TRBD2,TRBV10-3,TGTGCCATCAGGCGAGCGGGAGATCAAGATACGCAGTATTTT,CAIRRAGDQDTQYF
TRBJ2-2,many,TRBD2,TRBV5-1,TGCGCCAGCAGCTCCAGAGGGACTAGCGGGAGTGGGTTGAGCCCCGGGGAGCTGTTTTTT,CASSSRGTSGSGLSPGELFF
TRBJ1-5,NA,NA,TRBV6-5,TGTGCCAGCAGTTACTCGGGGCAGGGTTTGCAGCCCCAGCATTTT,CASSYSGQGLQPQHF
TRBJ2-2,many,NA,TRBV7-9,TGTGCCAGCAGCGAAACCACAGGGTTCGGGGAGCTGTTTTTT,CASSETTGFGELFF
TRBJ2-1,few,TRBD2,TRBV20-1,TGCAGTGCTAGAGATTCCGCCCCGGGACTAGCGGGGCCCCAGGGGTACAATGAGCAGTTCTTC,CSARDSAPGLAGPQGYNEQFF
TRBJ2-1,many,TRBD2,TRBV20-1,TGCAGTGCTAGCCCCCTAGCGGGAGGCTGGAATGAGCAGTTCTTC,CSASPLAGGWNEQFF
TRBJ2-3,many,TRBD2,TRBV10-2,TGCGCCACCTCCCCCTCTAGCGGGGTAACAGATACGCAGTATTTT,CATSPSSGVTDTQYF
TRBJ1-2,many,TRBD1,TRBV7-9,TGTGCCAGCATCCCAGGGACAGGGAGGAATTCAGGCTATGGCTACACCTTC,CASIPGTGRNSGYGYTF
TRBJ2-5,many,TRBD2,TRBV5-1,TGCGCCAGCAGCTTCGTGGCTAGCGGGAACCAAGAGACCCAGTACTTC,CASSFVASGNQETQYF
TRBJ2-6,few,TRBD2,TRBV11-2,TGTGCCAGCAGCTCCGCAAGCGGGAGGATCTCTGGGGCCAACGTCCTGACTTTC,CASSSASGRISGANVLTF
TRBJ2-7,many,TRBD2,TRBV5-4,TGTGCCAGCAGCCCCGTGCCTAGCGGGAACTACGAGCAGTACTTC,CASSPVPSGNYEQYF
TRBJ1-1,many,NA,TRBV18,TGTGCCAGCTCAGATGAAAGCAGGACAGCTGCGGGAGCTTTCTTT,CASSDESRTAAGAFF
TRBJ1-2,NA,NA,TRBV7-2,TGTGCCAGCAGCTTAGTTGGGGGAGCTAACTATGGCTACACCTTC,CASSLVGGANYGYTF
TRBJ1-6,many,NA,TRBV7-2,TGTGCCAGCAGCTTAGCAACGCAGGGAACGTACTATAATTCACCCCTCCACTTT,CASSLATQGTYYNSPLHF
TRBJ2-1,many,TRBD2,TRBV10-3,TGTGCCATCAGTGAGGCTAGCGGGAGTCCAAATGAGCAGTTCTTC,CAISEASGSPNEQFF
TRBJ2-1,many,TRBD2,TRBV7-3,TGTGCCAGCAGTATCTCCGGGACTAGCGGCTACAATGAGCAGTTCTTC,CASSISGTSGYNEQFF
TRBJ2-6,NA,TRBD2,TRBV18,TGTGCCAGCTCCCGCGGGGGGGGCTACCCCTCTGGGGCCAACGTCCTGACTTTC,CASSRGGGYPSGANVLTF
TRBJ2-3,many,NA,TRBV20-1,TGCAGTGCTAGAGATGACGCCACGCCCCCGGGTCTTACGCAGTATTTT,CSARDDATPPGLTQYF
TRBJ2-2,many,TRBD1,TRBV12-3/TRBV12-4,TGTGCCAGCAGCCCACAGGGGAGCACCGGGGAGCTGTTTTTT,CASSPQGSTGELFF
TRBJ2-3,many,NA,TRBV7-8,TGTGCCAGCAGCTTCAGGACATCCTGGGATACGCAGTATTTT,CASSFRTSWDTQYF
TRBJ1-1,many,NA,TRBV27,TGTGCCAGCAGGGGGGACGGGCAGGGAGGCACTGAAGCTTTCTTT,CASRGDGQGGTEAFF
TRBJ2-1,many,TRBD1,TRBV5-1,TGCGCCAGCAGCTTGGGACAGGGGCGATTCACCTACAATGAGCAGTTCTTC,CASSLGQGRFTYNEQFF
TRBJ2-1,many,NA,TRBV20-1,TGCAGTGCTAGAGTTTCCCTGGGTAGTGAGCAGTTCTTC,CSARVSLGSEQFF
TRBJ2-3,many,TRBD2,TRBV5-1,TGCGCCAGCAGCTTGGTTGCCCTGGGACTAGCGGGAGTGTCAGATACGCAGTATTTT,CASSLVALGLAGVSDTQYF
TRBJ2-7,NA,TRBD1,TRBV5-1,TGCGCCAGCAGCTCCATTCCCGGGGGCGGGACAGGCGTCTACGAGCAGTACTTC,CASSSIPGGGTGVYEQYF
TRBJ2-7,many,NA,TRBV15,TGTGCCACCAGCATCGATCCGGCCAGCTCCTACGAGCAGTACTTC,CATSIDPASSYEQYF
TRBJ2-5,many,NA,TRBV18,TGTGCCAGCTCACACCAGGGTTTCCAAGAGACCCAGTACTTC,CASSHQGFQETQYF
TRBJ2-7,few,NA,TRBV6-5,TGTGCCAGCAGTTACATAGGAATGGAAAAGCAGTACTTC,CASSYIGMEKQYF
TRBJ2-3,many,NA,TRBV27,TGTGCCAGCAGTTTTGGGGGTGGTACGCAGTATTTT,CASSFGGGTQYF
TRBJ1-2,many,TRBD1,TRBV12-3/TRBV12-4,TGTGCCACTAGGACAGGCGCTTCCTCCCACTATGGCTACACCTTC,CATRTGASSHYGYTF
TRBJ2-4,NA,NA,TRBV4-3,TGCGCCAGCAGCCCCGGGGCCAGAAGGGGACGGGAAAACATTCAGTACTTC,CASSPGARRGRENIQYF
TRBJ1-6,few,NA,TRBV7-2,TGTGCCAGCAGCTTAGGGCGGGGTTTCTCACCCCTCCACTTT,CASSLGRGFSPLHF
TRBJ2-7,many,TRBD2,TRBV18,TGTGCCAGCTCACCACCCGGCGGGAGAAGCGAGCAGTACTTC,CASSPPGGRSEQYF
TRBJ2-7,few,TRBD2,TRBV11-2,TGTGCCAGCAGCTGGGGACTAGCGGGAAGGGACGAGCAGTACTTC,CASSWGLAGRDEQYF
TRBJ2-5,many,NA,TRBV6-5,TGTGCCAGCAGTTATAAGGGTGTATTAGAGACCCAGTACTTC,CASSYKGVLETQYF
TRBJ1-5,many,TRBD1,TRBV5-1,TGCGCCAGCAGCCCAGGGGGCTCAGGTCAGCCCCAGCATTTT,CASSPGGSGQPQHF
TRBJ2-5,many,NA,TRBV7-3,TGTGCCAGCAGCTTTAGTAGCGACCAAGAGACCCAGTACTTC,CASSFSSDQETQYF
TRBJ2-1,few,NA,TRBV30,TGTGCCTGGTCGCCTAAAGAGTACCTTCCCTACAATGAGCAGTTCTTC,CAWSPKEYLPYNEQFF
TRBJ2-1,many,TRBD2,TRBV20-1,TGCAGTGCTGAACTAGCGTTCTCCTACAATGAGCAGTTCTTC,CSAELAFSYNEQFF
TRBJ1-4,many,NA,TRBV12-3/TRBV12-4,TGTGCCAGCAGACCGGGACCGAATGAAAAACTGTTTTTT,CASRPGPNEKLFF
TRBJ2-7,many,NA,TRBV18,TGTGCCAGCTCACCCTCTGAATACGAGCAGTACTTC,CASSPSEYEQYF
TRBJ2-7,many,TRBD2,TRBV4-1,TGCGCCAGCAGCACCCTAGCGGGAGTTCGCTCCTACGAGCAGTACTTC,CASSTLAGVRSYEQYF
TRBJ2-1,few,NA,TRBV19,TGTGCCAGTAGTATAGTGCAGGGCTCCTACAATGAGCAGTTCTTC,CASSIVQGSYNEQFF
TRBJ1-4,many,TRBD1,TRBV6-6,TGTGCCAGCCTACAGGGGAATAATGAAAAACTGTTTTTT,CASLQGNNEKLFF
TRBJ1-4,many,NA,TRBV20-1,TGCAGTGCTAGTTCTGAAAAACTGTTTTTT,CSASSEKLFF
TRBJ2-4,many,NA,TRBV7-2,TGTGCCAGCAGCACCCCGACGGGCACCTTAGCCAAAAACATTCAGTACTTC,CASSTPTGTLAKNIQYF
TRBJ2-7,NA,NA,TRBV7-3,TGTGCCAGCAGCTCTCAGGGGGGGCCTTACGAGCAGTACTTC,CASSSQGGPYEQYF
TRBJ2-7,many,NA,TRBV21-1,TGTGCCAGCAGCGGGTCGAGATCGGACTGTGCCTACGAGCAGTACTTC,CASSGSRSDCAYEQYF
TRBJ2-5,few,TRBD2,TRBV20-1,TGCAGTGCTAGACCCCCGACTAGCGGGAAAGAGACCCAGTACTTC,CSARPPTSGKETQYF
TRBJ1-1,many,NA,TRBV3-1,TGTGCCAGCAGCCCCCGACAGGCCTGGGAAGCTTTCTTT,CASSPRQAWEAFF
TRBJ1-1,many,NA,TRBV5-8,TGTGCCAGCAGCTTGGGGAGGCAAGCTTTCTTT,CASSLGRQAFF
TRBJ2-7,many,NA,TRBV5-6,TGTGCCAGCAGCTTGGCCCCCTACGAGCAGTACTTC,CASSLAPYEQYF